This passage covers 32 T cell receptor beta chains from one sample sequenced in a study of shared clonotypes between healthy human individuals. Profiling relied on immunoSEQ multiplex PCR, and the TCRdb table lists in-frame clones only, not all of them. The sample records hundreds of thousands of clones, approximately 73% being singletons. Specimen: memory CD4+ T cells sorted from blood. Subset denoted: CD45RA-negative fraction. The receptors here all came from a woman aged 25 to 39 in good health.

This clone was counted a few times. The chain employs TRBV2 and TRBJ1-4, with D perhaps matching TRBD1 (5 bases). Germline loops: CDR1 SNHLY, CDR2 FYNNEI. This CDR3 spans 11 amino acids. V was trimmed by 9 bases and J by 8 bases, leaving 10 bases between them. The CDR3 sequence: CASRTTEKLFF. The DNA for the CDR3 is TGTGCCAGTCGGACAACCGAAAAACTGTTTTTT. Full variable domain (rest looked up from reference TRBV2 and TRBJ1-4): EPEVTQTPSHQVTQMGQEVILRCVPISNHLYFYWYRQILGQKVEFLVSFYNNEISEKSEIFDDQFSVERPDGSNFTLKIRSTKLEDSAMYFCASRTTEKLFFGSGTQLSVL.

The CDR3 sequence is CASSLGQVASYGYTF. CDR3 DNA sequence: TGCGCCAGCAGTTTAGGACAGGTCGCCTCCTATGGCTACACCTTC. The rearrangement joins TRBV5-1 to TRBJ1-2; 7 bases map to TRBD1. CDR1 and CDR2 from the germline V gene are SGHRS and YFSETQ. The length of the CDR3 is 15 residues. Trimming cost V 5 bases and J 4 bases; bases outside gene matches: 11.

The chain couples TRBV29-1 to TRBJ2-1, with D perhaps TRBD1 (5 bases). V was trimmed by 3 bases and J by 2 bases, leaving 14 bases between them. Germline-derived CDR1 and CDR2 are SQVTM and ANQGSEA. CDR3 length: 15 residues. The CDR3 reads CSVDTGSLPYNEQFF. The CDR3 nucleotides read TGCAGCGTTGATACAGGATCCCTCCCCTACAATGAGCAGTTCTTC.

The chain uses TRBV7-9 and TRBJ1-4; D uncertain. Looked up from germline, CDR1 is SEHNR and CDR2 is FQNEAQ (reference sequence). The CDR3 is 16 residues long. Between the trimmed V and J ends, which lost 4 bases and 5 bases, there was a span of 17 bases. The CDR3 protein is CASSSTGIRKNEKLFF. The DNA for the CDR3 is TGTGCCAGCAGCTCGACCGGGATCAGAAAGAATGAAAAACTGTTTTTT. The entire variable domain, with the rest obtained from reference TRBV7-9 and TRBJ1-4, is as follows: DTGVSQNPRHKITKRGQNVTFRCDPISEHNRLYWYRQTLGQGPEFLTYFQNEAQLEKSRLLSDRFSAERPKGSFSTLEIQRTEQGDSAMYLCASSSTGIRKNEKLFFGSGTQLSVL.

This sequence joins TRBV4-1 and TRBJ1-1; possibly TRBD1 for D (5 bases). The CDR3 consists of 15 residues. Germline lookup yields CDR1 MGHRA and CDR2 YSYEKL. Deletions cut 5 bases from V and 0 bases from J, with 13 bases between. This CDR3 reads CASSKTDSMNTEAFF. CDR3 in DNA: TGCGCCAGCAGCAAGACAGACAGTATGAACACTGAAGCTTTCTTT.

The CDR3 nucleotides read TGTGCCAGTACAGAGAGACAGGGTTCCTACGAGCAGTACTTC. This codes for CASTERQGSYEQYF. This sequence joins TRBV19 and TRBJ2-7; 7 bases map to TRBD1. In germline, CDR1 is LNHDA, CDR2 SQIVND (reference sequence). The CDR3 covers 14 residues. V dropped 7 bases and J dropped 1; count of bases not matched to a gene: 7. The variable domain in full, completed from reference TRBV19 and TRBJ2-7, reads DGGITQSPKYLFRKEGQNVTLSCEQNLNHDAMYWYRQDPGQGLRLIYYSQIVNDFQKGDIAEGYSVSREKKESFPLTVTSAQKNPTAFYLCASTERQGSYEQYFGPGTRLTVT.

This clone was picked up many times. In the same sample, other DNA sequences code for this CDR3. This chain links TRBV7-9 with TRBJ1-1, with 7 bases lining up with TRBD1. The CDR3 is 14 amino acids. The germline V gene encodes CDR1 SEHNR and CDR2 FQNEAQ (reference sequence). J lost 5 bases, V lost 2 bases, and 5 bases had no gene match. The CDR3 reads CASSLWTGGTEAFF. CDR3 coding DNA: TGTGCCAGCAGCTTATGGACAGGCGGAACTGAAGCTTTCTTT. Full variable domain (remainder filled in from reference TRBV7-9 and TRBJ1-1): DTGVSQNPRHKITKRGQNVTFRCDPISEHNRLYWYRQTLGQGPEFLTYFQNEAQLEKSRLLSDRFSAERPKGSFSTLEIQRTEQGDSAMYLCASSLWTGGTEAFFGQGTRLTVV.

The gene calls are TRBV5-1 and TRBJ2-3, with D hard to call. The CDR3 is made up of 16 amino acids. The germline CDR1 and CDR2 sequences are SGHRS and YFSETQ. Trimming left V 1 base short and J 6 bases short, with 18 bases between. The CDR3, as DNA: TGCGCCAGCAGCTTGTCCACCGAAATGTATGGGGATACGCAGTATTTT. Translation: CASSLSTEMYGDTQYF.

The V and J genes are TRBV6-1 and TRBJ2-1; TRBD2 matches at 7 bases. This CDR3 contains 15 residues. CDR1 MNHNS and CDR2 SASEGT come from the germline V gene. J was trimmed by 9 bases and V by 2 bases; bases with no gene match: 10. CDR3 amino acids: CASSERAGVLSEQFF. CDR3 in DNA: TGTGCCAGCAGTGAAAGGGCGGGAGTACTAAGTGAGCAGTTCTTC.

This clone was observed a handful of times. The chain recombines TRBV18 with TRBJ2-5; D not resolved. V shed 3 bases and J shed 3 bases, with 2 bases lying between them. The CDR3 is 11 residues long. Germline loops: CDR1 KGHSH, CDR2 LQKENI. The CDR3 protein is CASSPKETQYF. DNA for the CDR3: TGTGCCAGCTCACCGAAAGAGACCCAGTACTTC.

The chain joins TRBV5-4 to TRBJ2-5; the D gene is possibly TRBD1 (6 bases). Near its end, the DNA agrees better with TRBJ2-7, so the J call may be wrong. Germline V lookup: CDR1 SGHNT, CDR2 YYREEE (reference sequence). The CDR3 spans 14 residues. CDR3 nucleotide sequence: TGTGCCAGCAGCCCGGAGCCGGGACACAACGAGCAGTACTTC. Its translation: CASSPEPGHNEQYF.

This clone was picked up one time. The chain links TRBV4-2 to TRBJ2-5; TRBD2 agrees at 11 bases. V shed 1 base and J 5 bases; nucleotides not matched to a gene: 6. Germline V gene lookup returns CDR1 LGHNA and CDR2 YNFKEQ. The CDR3 runs to 16 residues. CDR3 residues: CASSQGHIAGGETQYF. As DNA, the CDR3 is TGTGCCAGCAGCCAAGGTCATATAGCGGGAGGGGAGACCCAGTACTTC.

This chain joins TRBV30 and TRBJ1-1, with D possibly being TRBD1 (6 bases). The germline V and J ends were trimmed by 5 bases and 1 base, with 11 bases remaining between them. This CDR3 region has 13 residues. The germline CDR1 and CDR2 sequences are GTSNPN and SVGIG (reference sequence). CDR3 DNA: TGTGCCTGGGAGGCGGGACAGAACACTGAAGCTTTCTTT. Its protein product is CAWEAGQNTEAFF.

This chain joins TRBV7-2 and TRBJ2-1; TRBD1 might be the D (5 bases). The CDR3 is 15 residues long. CDR1 and CDR2 from the germline V gene are SGHTA and FQGNSA. Between the trimmed V and J ends, which lost 2 bases and 8 bases, there was a span of 16 bases. For the CDR3, the DNA is TGTGCCAGCAGCTTAACCTTGGGGCTGGCGGATGAGCAGTTCTTC. Translated: CASSLTLGLADEQFF.

The V gene is TRBV14, the J gene TRBJ1-3; D unresolved. This CDR3 has 12 residues. V was shortened by 0 bases and J by 7 bases, with 4 bases between the two germline ends. CDR1 is SGHDN, CDR2 FVKESK, per germline. The DNA of the CDR3 is TGTGCCAGCAGCCAAGACCTCAACACCATATATTTT. Translated, it gives CASSQDLNTIYF.

V usage is TRBV7-9 and J usage is TRBJ2-5, with D perhaps TRBD1 (6 bases). Germline loops: CDR1 SEHNR, CDR2 FQNEAQ (reference sequence). Trimming pared 2 bases from V and 4 bases from J, leaving 20 bases between. CDR3 size: 17 residues. The CDR3 loop reads CASSLSQTGSRIETQYF. The CDR3 bases are TGTGCCAGCAGCTTAAGTCAAACAGGGTCACGGATAGAGACCCAGTACTTC.

The gene calls are TRBV2 and TRBJ2-3, with 7 bases lining up with TRBD1. The trim removed 4 bases at V and 5 bases at J, leaving 6 bases unmatched. CDR3 length: 14 residues. Germline V gene sequence: CDR1 SNHLY, CDR2 FYNNEI. The CDR3 nucleotides read TGTGCCAGCAGTGTTATAGGGGACAGAGATACGCAGTATTTT. Protein product: CASSVIGDRDTQYF. The variable domain in full, completed from reference TRBV2 and TRBJ2-3, reads EPEVTQTPSHQVTQMGQEVILRCVPISNHLYFYWYRQILGQKVEFLVSFYNNEISEKSEIFDDQFSVERPDGSNFTLKIRSTKLEDSAMYFCASSVIGDRDTQYFGPGTRLTVL.

This clone was seen only a few times. This chain joins TRBV5-1 and TRBJ2-7; 9 nucleotides match TRBD2. The trim removed 3 bases at V and 6 bases at J, leaving 7 bases unmatched. This CDR3 spans 14 amino acids. The germline V gene encodes CDR1 SGHRS and CDR2 YFSETQ. This CDR3 is CASSSGTSFLEQYF. The DNA of the CDR3 is TGCGCCAGCAGCTCAGGGACTAGCTTCCTCGAGCAGTACTTC.

The chain recombines TRBV5-1 with TRBJ2-3, with D possibly matching TRBD1 (6 bases). Trimming shortened V by 1 base and J by 4 bases, and 13 bases separated the two germline ends. In germline, CDR1 is SGHRS, CDR2 YFSETQ. The length of the CDR3 is 15 residues. The CDR3 DNA reads as TGCGCCAGCAGCTTGCTGGGACAACCGTCAGATACGCAGTATTTT. Its protein is CASSLLGQPSDTQYF. The entire variable domain, with the rest obtained from reference TRBV5-1 and TRBJ2-3, is as follows: KAGVTQTPRYLIKTRGQQVTLSCSPISGHRSVSWYQQTPGQGLQFLFEYFSETQRNKGNFPGRFSGRQFSNSRSEMNVSTLELGDSALYLCASSLLGQPSDTQYFGPGTRLTVL.

The chain links TRBV2 to TRBJ2-1; 8 nucleotides agree with TRBD2. CDR3 size: 14 residues. Germline CDR1 SNHLY, CDR2 FYNNEI. The junction had 3 bases not matched to a gene; V was cut back by 2 bases and J by 6 bases. DNA for the CDR3: TGTGCCAGCAGTGAACTAGCGGGTCCCAATGAGCAGTTCTTC. Translated, it gives CASSELAGPNEQFF.

This clone was observed many times. V usage is TRBV5-4 and J usage is TRBJ2-7, with TRBD1 identical over 7 bases. This CDR3 comprises 17 residues. Per the germline V gene, CDR1 is SGHNT and CDR2 is YYREEE (reference sequence). J gave up 1 base and V 0 bases, and 10 bases lay outside the gene matches. The CDR3 nucleotides are TGTGCCAGCAGCTTGGAACCGCCGGGACAGAGTTCCTACGAGCAGTACTTC. Translating gives CASSLEPPGQSSYEQYF.

The V and J genes are TRBV19 and TRBJ2-2; D unclear. The CDR3 extends over 15 amino acids. CDR1 and CDR2 (germline): LNHDA, SQIVND (reference sequence). V lost 9 bases and J lost 2, with 16 bases in between. CDR3 region: CASETLEDNTGELFF. In nucleotides, the CDR3 is TGTGCCAGCGAGACCTTGGAAGACAACACCGGGGAGCTGTTTTTT.

Remarks on this clone: At the DNA level, this CDR3 is encoded by other sequences in the same sample as well. The rearrangement joins TRBV19 to TRBJ2-2; D may be TRBD1 (6 bases). In germline, CDR1 is LNHDA, CDR2 SQIVND (reference sequence). Trimming removed 6 bases from V and 2 bases from J, with 13 bases in between. There are 15 residues in the CDR3. The CDR3 region has the DNA TGTGCCAGTAGGGGGGCGGGCCCCAACACCGGGGAGCTGTTTTTT. Encoded protein: CASRGAGPNTGELFF.

This chain links TRBV21-1 with TRBJ2-7; no DNA check was done on the table's D call, TRBD1. TRBV21-1 is designated a pseudogene. CDR3 size: 16 residues. As DNA, the CDR3 is TGTGCCAGCAGCAAACGTGGGACAGGGGGTACTTACGAGCAGTACTTC. Its translation: CASSKRGTGGTYEQYF.

The rearrangement joins TRBV5-1 to TRBJ1-1; D is possibly TRBD1 (6 bases). V lost 4 bases to trimming and J lost 7 bases, with 11 bases between them. Germline CDR1 and CDR2: SGHRS and YFSETQ. The CDR3 runs 12 residues. DNA of the CDR3: TGCGCCAGCAGCCTAGAACAGGGTGAAGCTTTCTTT. Protein: CASSLEQGEAFF.

This clone was picked up a small number of times. CDR3 region: CSARNTGGGGYEQYF. For the CDR3, the DNA is TGCAGCGCTCGGAACACTGGGGGAGGAGGCTACGAGCAGTACTTC. The V and J genes are TRBV29-1 and TRBJ2-7; TRBD2 is a possible D gene (6 bases). The V end was cut by 7 bases, the J end by 3 bases, with 22 bases between. Looked up from germline, CDR1 is SQVTM and CDR2 is ANQGSEA. The CDR3 is 15 amino acids.

The chain carries TRBV14 and TRBJ2-7; 8 positions agree with TRBD2. Per the germline V gene, CDR1 is SGHDN and CDR2 is FVKESK. V was clipped by 1 base and J by 1 base; unmatched bases: 6. CDR3 size: 16 residues. DNA for the CDR3: TGTGCCAGCAGCCAAGTCCGCGGGAGGAGTTCCTACGAGCAGTACTTC. This sequence encodes CASSQVRGRSSYEQYF.

This chain links TRBV11-2 with TRBJ2-2; no clear D gene. Germline V CDR1 and CDR2: SGHAT, FQNNGV. V gave up 5 bases and J gave up 2 bases, with 15 bases separating them. The CDR3 has 16 amino acids. CDR3 in amino acids: CASSLRRKINTGELFF. The CDR3 DNA reads TGTGCCAGCAGCCTCAGAAGAAAAATTAACACCGGGGAGCTGTTTTTT. The variable domain in full, with the rest retrieved from reference TRBV11-2 and TRBJ2-2, is EAGVAQSPRYKIIEKRQSVAFWCNPISGHATLYWYQQILGQGPKLLIQFQNNGVVDDSQLPKDRFSAERLKGVDSTLKIQPAKLEDSAVYLCASSLRRKINTGELFFGEGSRLTVL.

The CDR3 DNA is TGCGCCAGCCAGCTTGGTAACGGCGGCGTCCTGACTTTC. Protein: CASQLGNGGVLTF. V is TRBV5-1 and J is TRBJ2-6; no definite D call. Germline lookup yields CDR1 SGHRS and CDR2 YFSETQ. Deletions cut 7 bases from V and 12 bases from J, with 17 bases between. The CDR3 consists of 13 residues. Full variable domain (missing parts from reference TRBV5-1 and TRBJ2-6): KAGVTQTPRYLIKTRGQQVTLSCSPISGHRSVSWYQQTPGQGLQFLFEYFSETQRNKGNFPGRFSGRQFSNSRSEMNVSTLELGDSALYLCASQLGNGGVLTFGAGSRLTVL.

V and J are TRBV28 and TRBJ1-5; D is undetermined. The CDR3 has 14 residues. Germline CDR1 and CDR2: MDHEN and SYDVKM. The V gene lost 2 bases and the J gene lost 6 bases, with 11 bases spanning the gap. The CDR3 DNA is TGTGCCAGCAGTTTAAAAGGTCTCGGTCAGCCCCAGCATTTT. Its translation is CASSLKGLGQPQHF.

V is TRBV14 and J is TRBJ2-1; 10 bases map to TRBD2. This CDR3 contains 14 residues. V was pared by 2 bases and J by 6 bases, with 1 base of the junction left unmatched. Germline CDR1 SGHDN, CDR2 FVKESK. As DNA, the CDR3 is TGTGCCAGCAGCCAAACTAGCGGGGCCAATGAGCAGTTCTTC. This codes for CASSQTSGANEQFF.

J is TRBJ2-7 and V is TRBV28, with 9 bases fitting TRBD2. The junction had 11 bases not matched to a gene; V was cut back by 3 bases and J by 2 bases. CDR3 size: 17 residues. In germline, CDR1 is MDHEN, CDR2 SYDVKM. The CDR3, as DNA: TGTGCCAGCAGTTTTAGACTCCTAGCGGGGCTTCCCTACGAGCAGTACTTC. This gives the protein CASSFRLLAGLPYEQYF.